This TCR beta chain appears in the sequencing data of a study of cytomegalovirus exposure and HLA in healthy donors (dated by TCRdb to about 2017). Notes on the research overall: According to an earlier analysis of 450 to 650 of the donors, 150 million to 200 million T cells yielded 90 million to 140 million unique TCR beta sequences and around 300 Gb of sequence data. A handful of DR-DQ haplotypes were handled as single units for association and clustering because linkage in the cohort was strong. Genome-wide SNP genotypes for about three fifths of the roughly 670 donors were used in a later genetic analysis, which treated that subset as a discovery cohort. Among 398 genotyped donors of the cohort, an average of approximately 230,000 unique TCR beta nucleotide sequences were sequenced per donor, about a sixth of them non-productive. The study profiled the T cell repertoires of 666 subjects by immunosequencing and related them to cytomegalovirus serostatus. To predict cytomegalovirus infection status, the study combined high-throughput TCR immunosequencing, statistical association of individual TCRs with disease status, and machine learning. Rather than using new phenotypic data, the later analysis identified candidate immune exposures from TCR beta sequences and from how often those sequences occurred across donors. The genetic ancestry cluster associated with self-reported Caucasian donors included 81% of the 398 genotyped donors. Donor age, sex, ethnicity and CMV serostatus were collected together with the repertoire data. The aim of the study was to test whether cataloging public T cell receptors could identify signatures of past pathogen exposure. A later analysis re-examined previously published TCR beta repertoires from just over 650 donors and added high-resolution HLA genotyping to investigate patterns of TCR occurrence. The number of donors typed differed by locus, with roughly 629-640 for A, B, C, DRB1 and DQB1, around 520 for DQA1, over 600 for DPA1, and some 450 for DPB1. Every discovery cohort repertoire had been produced on one sequencing platform. Along with the roughly 670-subject first cohort, a separate validation cohort of around 120 different subjects was used. Around 330 gigabases of sequencing data and 70 million to 95 million unique TCR sequences made up an early release that covered 500 to 650 HLA-typed donors. Class I and class II HLA loci were covered by the typing at four-digit resolution. In an earlier analysis of more than 550 of the donors, high-throughput TCR beta sequencing was used to judge whether each TCR beta V gene segment behaved as functional or pseudogenic.

In regard to this clone: What antigen it recognizes has not been identified. No base quality values were provided; no much bigger clone lies one nucleotide off.

Libraries came from the immunoSEQ multiplex PCR assay. A mixture of 60 forward primers for TCR Vbeta segments and 13 reverse primers for TCR Jbeta segments was used in the multiplex PCR. The CDR3 region of rearranged TCR beta genes was amplified from genomic DNA with a multiplex PCR assay. On the Illumina HiSeq System, the amplified TCR beta libraries were sequenced as 87-base-pair reads. As for how the authors treated the data: A later analysis tallied about 77 million unique TCR beta chains across the 666 repertoires, and approximately 12 million of those chains were shared by two or more donors. Raw reads were error-corrected and collapsed into unique sequences with a nearest-neighbor algorithm that merged closely related sequences to remove PCR and sequencing errors. Alignment of CDR3 sequences to IMGT reference sequences was used to assign V, D and J gene segments. For a sequence to be retained, at least a six-nucleotide match to both a V gene segment and a J gene segment was required. A rearrangement was called productive if the CDR3 had no stop codons and remained in frame with V and J, and every other rearrangement was called non-productive. CDR3 was defined according to IMGT convention as the region running from the second conserved V-encoded cysteine to the conserved J-encoded phenylalanine. In an earlier analysis of roughly 610 of the donors, sequences lacking an unambiguous match to a single V gene segment were excluded. In an earlier analysis of approximately 610 of the donors, V segments were called functional above 56.7% productive rearrangements and were called segregating when the between-donor standard deviation exceeded 5%. A statistical classification framework was built to diagnose cytomegalovirus status from the catalog of TCR beta chain sequences. V and J gene assignment, in a later analysis, came from comparing TCR nucleotide sequences with IMGT/GENE-DB human TR gene sequences. In a later analysis, CDR3 sequences and most-parsimonious VDJ recombination scenarios were assigned using the TCRdist pipeline. A later analysis defined each TCR beta chain by its CDR3 amino acid sequence plus V-gene family, and excluded reads lacking a unique V-gene family. To address suspected cross-contamination and a sequencing artifact, a later analysis removed 592 highly shared, low-generation-probability nucleotide sequences. For each public chain, a later analysis derived a clonal expansion index from normalized ranks of inferred template counts within each repertoire. A later analysis computed generation probabilities with a VDJ recombination model fitted to out-of-frame rearrangements, and checked the results against IGoR. A later analysis scored TCR-TCR, TCR-HLA and TCR-CMV co-occurrence with hypergeometric tests, applying a repertoire-size bias correction to TCR pairs. False discovery rates were estimated in a later analysis by permuting HLA or CMV assignments 20 times. In a later analysis, co-occurring TCRs were grouped using DBSCAN, and TCRdist sequence similarity was added for clustering within HLA-allele-positive subsets. Repertoires with fewer than 30,000 or more than 120,000 public chains were left out of co-occurrence clustering, as were four to six repertoires with anomalous nucleotide sharing. Sourced from immuneACCESS, this table was stored by TCRdb with only in-frame sequences that have V and J called. A share of the clones is absent; for the studies checked, an unresolved V gene accounts for under half, and the remainder has no known explanation. The V and J calls and clone size were taken over from that table, and D and trimming were inferred from the DNA. The sample table contains over 150,000 clones; only one count was recorded for about 71% of them. The ten largest make up roughly 2.7% of the sample.

Taken from the germline V gene, the CDR1 and CDR2 loops are MDHEN and SYDVKM. Trimming accounts for 6 bases at V and 8 bases at J, while the number of junction bases matched to no gene is 10. From the cysteine through the phenylalanine, the CDR3 covers 15 amino acids. The kept DNA is CDR3 alone, 45 bases in frame from the first base. The full study reports these points: Across donors, most TCR sequences were observed very rarely, whereas some public TCRs were present in many individuals. Because counts were too low, approximately 18 rarely observed V segments, including chromosome 9 orphons, were excluded from the earlier analysis of some 540 of the donors. According to a later genetic analysis, donors in an Asian-associated ancestry cluster had fewer N-insertions in productive TCRs than the approximately 690-donor mean. Immune exposure information for the cohort was limited to CMV serostatus. In a later analysis, most CMV-associated TCR beta chains were found to appear HLA-restricted, with HLA associations seemingly driven largely by CMV exposure. Cytomegalovirus status was reported to be diagnosed by the classifier with high specificity and sensitivity in both the original and validation cohorts. Three of the identified cytomegalovirus-associated TCR beta chains were confirmed in vitro to be specific for cytomegalovirus antigens. Linkage disequilibrium might explain the correlated functional status among segregating V segments, but an unknown experimental factor could not be excluded. Several of the top co-occurrence clusters appeared to be linked to parvovirus B19, influenza, CMV and Epstein-Barr virus, according to a later analysis. V-gene and J-gene trimming of TCR beta chains was associated with a missense DCLRE1C variant in a later genetic analysis, and the association was replicated in an independent cohort. A further reported finding was that TCR beta sequences accurately predicted the HLA-A and HLA-B alleles for most subjects in the first cohort. A later analysis associated about 17,000 TCR beta sequences with specific HLA alleles at a false discovery rate of 0.05. Because some donors lacked HLA typing at each locus, the association tests relied only on the typed subset. Presence/absence analyses assumed roughly uniform sequencing depth across donors, an assumption that may not hold. Strong co-occurrence of HLA alleles, especially DR and DQ, made assigning TCR associations to individual alleles difficult. The 87-base-pair reads could not distinguish some IMGT-functional V segments, including TRBV6-2 and TRBV6-3, so those segments were excluded. Only TCR beta chains were sequenced in this cohort, and the absence of alpha or paired-chain data limited detectable features. It was suggested by the authors that the approach could potentially be generalized to other disease states and immunological phenotypes. In a later analysis, TCR association rates were found to vary across HLA loci, with the most associated TCRs seen for DRB1 alleles and the fewest for HLA-C alleles. A later analysis found that HLA-associated TCR beta chains were more clonally expanded and had lower generation probabilities than equally common non-associated chains. A total of 150 to 200 TCR beta chains were listed by the study as associated with cytomegalovirus. A cluster of highly shared sequence variants was judged likely to be a technical artifact of the sequencing pipeline. An earlier analysis of approximately 540 of the donors showed that most TCR beta V segments appeared in productive rearrangements either about 90% or about 30% of the time, which broadly matched IMGT annotations.

The cohort consisted of fewer than 700 healthy bone marrow donors. At the time of sampling, every cohort member was nominally healthy, though immune exposures that went unrecorded were likely present. The donor tested CMV seropositive and was one of the 289 seropositive cohort members. Each donor provided a peripheral blood sample, and peripheral blood mononuclear cells were used for TCR beta sequencing. The Qiagen DNeasy Blood Extraction Kit was used to extract genomic DNA from the blood cell samples. The sequence was obtained from a woman in her thirties or forties in good health and CMV-seropositive. This receptor chain uses TRBV28 and TRBJ1-4; 9 bases in the middle match TRBD1. Sequenced material: PBMCs. The bases are TGTGCCAGCAGCCAAGGACAGGGGTTATTCGAAAAACTGTTTTTT. Its amino acids are CASSQGQGLFEKLFF.